Listed below are T cell receptor beta chains from one sample, sequenced in a study of a mutant IDH1 vaccine in newly diagnosed glioma. No antigens are known for them. The repertoire was sequenced with immunoSEQ multiplex PCR; TCRdb's copy has only in-frame clones and lacks some. This table has tens of thousands of clones, roughly nine tenths appearing once. Sequenced material: PBMCs, taken from a glioma patient whose treatment included an IDH1 peptide vaccine. These receptors all stem from a man between 40 and 49 years old with glioma. Both conserved end residues are part of each CDR3. D genes are given only for firm matches. Rows give clone size only sometimes, using once, few, many, or a class for an expanded clone.

clone size: .; J gene: TRBJ1-6; V gene: TRBV27; CDR3 length: 13; D gene: .; CDR3 DNA: TGTGCCAGCAGTTTGACAACTAATTCACCCCTCCACTTT; CDR3 protein: CASSLTTNSPLHF
clone size: .; J gene: TRBJ2-1; V gene: TRBV4-3; CDR3 length: 18; D gene: TRBD2; CDR3 DNA: TGCGCCAGCAGCCAAGATCCGGCTAGCGGGAGGATTTACAATGAGCAGTTCTTC; CDR3 protein: CASSQDPASGRIYNEQFF
clone size: few; J gene: TRBJ2-1; V gene: TRBV7-8; CDR3 length: 15; D gene: .; CDR3 DNA: TGTGCCAGCAGCTTAGTCGCGACAGCGTTCAATGAGCAGTTCTTC; CDR3 protein: CASSLVATAFNEQFF
clone size: .; J gene: TRBJ1-3; V gene: TRBV19; CDR3 length: 14; D gene: .; CDR3 DNA: TGTGCCAGTAGTCAAACAGTAACTGGAAACACCATATATTTT; CDR3 protein: CASSQTVTGNTIYF
clone size: .; J gene: TRBJ2-2; V gene: TRBV5-4; CDR3 length: 16; D gene: TRBD2; CDR3 DNA: TGTGCCAGCAGCTCCCTCTGGCGCGGGGGGCACGGGGAGCTGTTTTTT; CDR3 protein: CASSSLWRGGHGELFF
clone size: .; J gene: TRBJ1-5; V gene: TRBV4-1; CDR3 length: 17; D gene: .; CDR3 DNA: TGCGCCAGCAGCCAAGACGACAGACCTTATAGCAATCAGCCCCAGCATTTT; CDR3 protein: CASSQDDRPYSNQPQHF
clone size: few; J gene: TRBJ2-1; V gene: TRBV5-5; CDR3 length: 14; D gene: .; CDR3 DNA: TGTGCCAGCAGCCCGTTAGAGGGAAACAATGAGCAGTTCTTC; CDR3 protein: CASSPLEGNNEQFF
clone size: .; J gene: TRBJ1-1; V gene: TRBV29-1; CDR3 length: 13; D gene: TRBD1; CDR3 DNA: TGCAGCGTCTGGACAGGGCGGGACACTGAAGCTTTCTTT; CDR3 protein: CSVWTGRDTEAFF
clone size: .; J gene: TRBJ1-1; V gene: TRBV7-6; CDR3 length: 13; D gene: .; CDR3 DNA: TGTGCCAGCAGCCCCAGGGACTTCACTGAAGCTTTCTTT; CDR3 protein: CASSPRDFTEAFF
clone size: few; J gene: TRBJ2-2; V gene: TRBV4-1; CDR3 length: 18; D gene: TRBD1; CDR3 DNA: TGCGCCAGCAGCCAAGTTTGGGAAGGGGGCGCGAACACCGGGGAGCTGTTTTTT; CDR3 protein: CASSQVWEGGANTGELFF